Presented here are 18 T cell receptor beta chains from one specimen sequenced in a study of lymphopenia after photon versus proton radiotherapy. Generated by immunoSEQ multiplex PCR, the TCRdb table keeps only in-frame clones and is missing some. The sample includes approximately 31,000 clones, approximately 80% of them seen just once. The starting material was peripheral blood, obtained from a patient treated with proton-based radiotherapy. Receptor source: a woman aged 70-85 years with pancreatic cancer.

V gene TRBV14 combines with J gene TRBJ2-1, with D perhaps matching TRBD2 (5 bases). V shed 4 bases and J shed 2 bases, with 15 bases lying between them. Germline lookup yields CDR1 SGHDN and CDR2 FVKESK. The CDR3 runs 16 residues. The CDR3 region is CASSPLGSETYNEQFF. The CDR3 DNA reads TGTGCCAGCAGCCCCCTGGGTAGCGAAACCTACAATGAGCAGTTCTTC.

This CDR3 reads CASSRDNQPQHF. The CDR3 DNA is TGTGCCAGCAGCAGGGACAATCAGCCCCAGCATTTT. The chain employs TRBV7-9 and TRBJ1-5, with D unclear. The germline CDR1 and CDR2 sequences are SEHNR and FQNEAQ (reference sequence). The CDR3 totals 12 residues. Trimming removed 5 bases at V and 3 bases at J, with 5 bases between.

This clone appeared a single time. This chain links TRBV25-1 with TRBJ2-7; the match to TRBD1 covers 8 bases. Trimming took 4 bases from V and 2 from J; bases not matched to a gene: 1. Germline loops: CDR1 MGHDK, CDR2 SYGVNS. The CDR3 length is 13 residues. Here the CDR3 reads CASSGGQAYEQYF. In DNA, the CDR3 is TGTGCCAGCAGTGGGGGACAGGCCTACGAGCAGTACTTC.

The chain is built from TRBV7-9 and TRBJ2-7; tentatively, D is TRBD1 (6 bases). Germline values: CDR1 SEHNR, CDR2 FQNEAQ (reference sequence). V was pared by 4 bases and J by 0 bases, with 16 bases between. This CDR3 contains 16 residues. The CDR3 is CASSSGQLHLSYEQYF. The DNA for the CDR3 is TGTGCCAGCAGCTCAGGACAGCTTCATCTCTCCTACGAGCAGTACTTC.

The chain employs TRBV6-5 and TRBJ2-7, with TRBD2 matching 11 bases. The CDR3 sequence is 15 residues long. V lost 6 bases and J lost 6; bases outside the gene matches: 10. CDR1 is MNHEY and CDR2 is SVGAGI in the germline V gene. The CDR3 DNA sequence: TGTGCCAGCAGCCGCGCTACTAGCGGGAGCGGCGAGCAGTACTTC. Protein: CASSRATSGSGEQYF.

The chain joins TRBV9 to TRBJ2-3, with 10 bases that match TRBD1. This CDR3 is built from 16 residues. Germline V CDR1 and CDR2: SGDLS, YYNGEE. The V segment lost 2 bases and the J segment 1 base; nucleotides outside the gene matches: 4. Here the CDR3 reads CASSVAGTGGTDTQYF. The CDR3 DNA sequence: TGTGCCAGCAGCGTGGCCGGGACAGGGGGCACAGATACGCAGTATTTT.

This clone was seen only once. The chain joins TRBV28 to TRBJ1-3; D call uncertain. The CDR3 contains 14 residues. The V end was cut by 4 bases, the J end by 6 bases, with 13 bases between. Germline-derived CDR1 and CDR2 are MDHEN and SYDVKM. CDR3 in DNA: TGTGCCAGCAGTTCGGATACTCGCAAAAACACCATATATTTT. This gives the protein CASSSDTRKNTIYF.

V gene TRBV7-3 combines with J gene TRBJ2-3; 8 bases line up with TRBD1. Trimming took 5 bases from V and 1 from J; bases not matched to a gene: 5. Germline V gene lookup returns CDR1 SGHTA and CDR2 FQGTGA. The CDR3 covers 15 residues. CDR3 sequence (DNA): TGTGCCAGCAGCGCACAGGGGGGAGGCACAGATACGCAGTATTTT. As protein: CASSAQGGGTDTQYF.

This chain links TRBV29-1 with TRBJ1-5, with D hard to call. This CDR3 is built from 13 residues. In germline, CDR1 is SQVTM, CDR2 ANQGSEA. V was pared by 0 bases and J by 5 bases, with 8 bases between. As DNA, the CDR3 is TGCAGCGTTGAAGAAGGCCCGGATCAGCCCCAGCATTTT. It yields the protein CSVEEGPDQPQHF.

DNA for the CDR3: TGTGCCAGCAGCTTGATACTCGACAGGGGCCAAGAGACCCAGTACTTC. Translating it yields CASSLILDRGQETQYF. The rearrangement links TRBV7-9 to TRBJ2-5; 8 nucleotides agree with TRBD1. Trimming removed 3 bases from V and 1 base from J; junction bases left unmatched: 7. CDR3 length: 16 amino acids. Germline CDR1 and CDR2: SEHNR and FQNEAQ (reference sequence).

The rearrangement links TRBV11-2 to TRBJ1-4; 7 bases are a match to TRBD1. The ends lost 5 bases at V and 7 bases at J; junction bases unmatched: 10. The CDR3 runs to 15 residues. The germline CDR1 and CDR2 sequences are SGHAT and FQNNGV. CDR3 in DNA: TGTGCCAGCAGCCCGACAGGGCCAAGGGTTGAAAAACTGTTTTTT. Translating gives CASSPTGPRVEKLFF.

The rearrangement joins TRBV7-3 to TRBJ1-2; D might be TRBD1 (5 bases). This CDR3 comprises 17 residues. From germline, CDR1 is SGHTA and CDR2 FQGTGA. The V end was cut by 2 bases, the J end by 5 bases, with 21 bases between. The CDR3 nucleotides read TGTGCCAGCAGCTTAGAAGCCGGGACTAGCAATGCTTATGGCTACACCTTC. Residues: CASSLEAGTSNAYGYTF.

This chain joins TRBV9 and TRBJ1-3, with D unclear. V was shortened by 0 bases and J by 0 bases, with 4 bases between the two germline ends. Looked up from germline, CDR1 is SGDLS and CDR2 is YYNGEE. This CDR3 contains 14 residues. The CDR3 spells CASSVEGSGNTIYF. The CDR3 DNA is TGTGCCAGCAGCGTAGAAGGCTCTGGAAACACCATATATTTT.

The chain has TRBV5-1 and TRBJ2-5; 15 bases align to TRBD2. Germline assignment: CDR1 SGHRS and CDR2 YFSETQ. V lost 0 bases, J lost 4 bases, and 1 base stayed unmatched. This CDR3 is built from 16 residues. The CDR3 nucleotides are TGCGCCAGCAGCTTGGGGACTAGCGGGAGGGGAGAGACCCAGTACTTC. Translation gives CASSLGTSGRGETQYF.

V is TRBV2 and J is TRBJ2-7; D unclear. The CDR3 sequence is 15 residues long. The germline V gene encodes CDR1 SNHLY and CDR2 FYNNEI. Trimming left V 7 bases short and J 0 bases short, with 16 bases between. The DNA of the CDR3 is TGTGCCAGCATGTTGGGCTTTACGAGCTCCTACGAGCAGTACTTC. Amino acids: CASMLGFTSSYEQYF.

This clone was counted once. This chain connects TRBV7-2 to TRBJ2-7; D is tentatively TRBD1 or TRBD2 (5 bases each). The CDR3 spans 14 residues. V was shortened by 7 bases and J by 2 bases, with 15 bases between the two germline ends. The germline CDR1 and CDR2 sequences are SGHTA and FQGNSA. The DNA of the CDR3 is TGTGCCAGCAAAAGGGACGTGACAGCCTACGAGCAGTACTTC. Amino acid sequence: CASKRDVTAYEQYF.

The chain uses TRBV28 and TRBJ2-1, with TRBD1 matching over 9 bases. The V and J ends lost 8 bases and 10 bases, in that order; junction bases with no gene match: 15. The CDR3 contains 15 residues. Germline V gene sequence: CDR1 MDHEN, CDR2 SYDVKM. The DNA of the CDR3 is TGTGCCAGCGAAACGATAGACAGGGGGACGGGAGAGCAGTTCTTC. This gives the protein CASETIDRGTGEQFF.

V is TRBV12-5 and J is TRBJ2-3; a weak D match, TRBD2 (5 bases). CDR1 is LGHNT and CDR2 is FRNRAP in the germline V gene. V was clipped by 4 bases and J by 2 bases, with 16 bases between them. The CDR3 is 16 residues long. CDR3 in amino acids: CASGSTISVNTDTQYF. In DNA, the CDR3 is TGTGCTAGTGGTTCCACCATTAGCGTTAACACAGATACGCAGTATTTT.